A selection of T cell receptor beta chains follows, all from one sample in a study of T cell changes during pregnancy in multiple sclerosis. Sequencing was performed with immunoSEQ multiplex PCR; in TCRdb, only in-frame clones are kept and a portion is missing. This sample yields approximately 60,000 clones, of which approximately 87% are seen a single time; approximately 5.3% belongs to the top ten. Sample: peripheral blood from another person, used as feeder cells. The receptor source for this set is a human donor whose cells served as feeder cells for cultures in a pregnancy study. CDR3s include the opening cysteine and the closing phenylalanine or tryptophan. The D gene is left open where the match is weak. Not every row has a clone size; where given, it reads once, few, many or a size class.

>few|TRBJ2-1|NA|18|TRBV19
TGTGCCAGTAGTATAGATGGGTCTTGGGCTAGCAGATCTAGGGGGCAGTTCTTC
CASSIDGSWASRSRGQFF
>NA|TRBJ2-2|NA|15|TRBV6-1
TGTGCCAGCAGTTGGGGGTTCGCGAACACCGGGGAGCTGTTTTTT
CASSWGFANTGELFF
>NA|TRBJ1-3|TRBD1|17|TRBV7-9
TGTGCCAGCAGCGTGGGGGACAGGGATCTCCCTGGAAACACCATATATTTT
CASSVGDRDLPGNTIYF
>NA|TRBJ2-4|TRBD2|15|TRBV15
TGTGCCACCAGAGCCCCGGGAGGGGGGGAAAACATTCAGTACTTC
CATRAPGGGENIQYF
>NA|TRBJ2-1|NA|13|TRBV18
TGTGCCAGCTCACCGGGGGCCTACAATGAGCAGTTCTTC
CASSPGAYNEQFF
>NA|TRBJ1-2|NA|15|TRBV18
TGTGCCAGCTCACCGGTTCCTCAGGGGTTACGAGGCTACACCTTC
CASSPVPQGLRGYTF
>NA|TRBJ1-5|TRBD1|16|TRBV27
TGTGCCAGCAGGCGGACAGGGATAAGGAGCAATCAGCCCCAGCATTTT
CASRRTGIRSNQPQHF
>NA|TRBJ1-1|NA|15|TRBV7-8
TGTGCCAGCAGCTTAGGCTCCACCGTGAACACTGAAGCTTTCTTT
CASSLGSTVNTEAFF
>few|TRBJ2-5|TRBD1|18|TRBV12-5
TGTGCTAGTGGTTTGACCTCGACAGGGATGGCGTACCAAGAGACCCAGTACTTC
CASGLTSTGMAYQETQYF
>NA|TRBJ1-5|NA|16|TRBV4-1
TGCGCCAGCAGCCAAGAGCGGTGGACGGCCGATCAGCCCCAGCATTTT
CASSQERWTADQPQHF
>NA|TRBJ1-2|NA|14|TRBV7-3
TGTGCCAGCAGCCCCTCGGCGTCGTGGTATGGCTACACCTTC
CASSPSASWYGYTF
>NA|TRBJ1-5|NA|16|TRBV5-1
TGCGCCAGCAGCTCCCCCCGACTTGCCACTAATCAGCCCCAGCATTTT
CASSSPRLATNQPQHF